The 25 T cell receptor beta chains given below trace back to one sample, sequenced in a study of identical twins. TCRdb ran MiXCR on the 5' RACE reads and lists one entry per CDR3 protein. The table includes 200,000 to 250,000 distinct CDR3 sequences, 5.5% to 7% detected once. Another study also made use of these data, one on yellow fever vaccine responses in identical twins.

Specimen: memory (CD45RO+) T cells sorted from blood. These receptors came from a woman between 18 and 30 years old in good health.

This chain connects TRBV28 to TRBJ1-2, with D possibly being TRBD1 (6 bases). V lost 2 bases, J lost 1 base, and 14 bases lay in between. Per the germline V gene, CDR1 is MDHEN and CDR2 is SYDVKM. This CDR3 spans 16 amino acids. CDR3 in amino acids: CASSLPTGLNNYGYTF. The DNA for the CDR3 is TGTGCCAGCAGTTTACCGACAGGCTTAAATAACTATGGCTACACCTTC.

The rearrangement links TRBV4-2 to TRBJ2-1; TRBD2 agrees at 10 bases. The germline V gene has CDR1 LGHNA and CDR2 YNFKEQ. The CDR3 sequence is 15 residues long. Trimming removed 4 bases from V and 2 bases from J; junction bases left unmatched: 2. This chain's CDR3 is CASSPGLAAYNEQFF. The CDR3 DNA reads TGTGCCAGCAGCCCTGGACTAGCGGCCTACAATGAGCAGTTCTTC.

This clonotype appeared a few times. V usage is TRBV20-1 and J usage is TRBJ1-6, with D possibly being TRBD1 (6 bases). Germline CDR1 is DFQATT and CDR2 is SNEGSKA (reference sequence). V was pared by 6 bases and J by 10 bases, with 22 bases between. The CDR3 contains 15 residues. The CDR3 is CSAPDRPPWGSPLHF. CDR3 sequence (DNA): TGCAGTGCCCCTGACAGGCCGCCGTGGGGCTCACCCCTCCACTTT.

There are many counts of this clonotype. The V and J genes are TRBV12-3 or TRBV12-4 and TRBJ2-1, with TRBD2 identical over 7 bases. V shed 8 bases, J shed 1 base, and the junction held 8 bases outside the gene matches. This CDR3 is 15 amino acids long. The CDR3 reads CASGGGGNSYNEQFF. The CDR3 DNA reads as TGTGCCAGCGGTGGGGGAGGGAATTCCTACAATGAGCAGTTCTTC.

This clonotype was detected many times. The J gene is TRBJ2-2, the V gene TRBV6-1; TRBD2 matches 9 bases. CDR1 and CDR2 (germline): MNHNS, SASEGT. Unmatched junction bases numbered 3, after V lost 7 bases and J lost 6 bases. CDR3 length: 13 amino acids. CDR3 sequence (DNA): TGTGCCAGCACCCGGACTAGCGCCGGGGAGCTGTTTTTT. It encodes CASTRTSAGELFF.

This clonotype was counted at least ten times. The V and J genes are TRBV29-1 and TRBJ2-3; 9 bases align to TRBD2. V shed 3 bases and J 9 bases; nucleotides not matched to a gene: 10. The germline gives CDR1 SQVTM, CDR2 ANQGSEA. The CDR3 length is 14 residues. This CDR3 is CSVDAGGDGVTQYF. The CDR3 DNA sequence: TGCAGCGTTGATGCGGGGGGGGATGGAGTCACGCAGTATTTT.

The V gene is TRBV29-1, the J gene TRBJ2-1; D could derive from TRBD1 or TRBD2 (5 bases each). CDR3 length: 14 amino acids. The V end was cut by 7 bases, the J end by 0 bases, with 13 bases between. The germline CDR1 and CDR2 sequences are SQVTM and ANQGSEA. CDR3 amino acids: CSAPRGASYNEQFF. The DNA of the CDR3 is TGCAGCGCCCCCCGAGGGGCCTCCTACAATGAGCAGTTCTTC.

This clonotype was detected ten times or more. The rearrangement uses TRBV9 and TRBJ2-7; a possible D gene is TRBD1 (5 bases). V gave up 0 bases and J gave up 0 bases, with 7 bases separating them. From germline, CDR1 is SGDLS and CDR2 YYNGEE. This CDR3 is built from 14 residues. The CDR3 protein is CASSVGQSSYEQYF. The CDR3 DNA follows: TGTGCCAGCAGCGTAGGACAGAGCTCCTACGAGCAGTACTTC.

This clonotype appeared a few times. The CDR3 DNA reads as TGTGCCAGCCGGTTAGCGGGAGTGGCGGCAGATACGCAGTATTTT. This codes for CASRLAGVAADTQYF. The chain is built from TRBV6-2 or TRBV6-3 and TRBJ2-3; 9 bases match TRBD2. Looked up from germline, CDR1 is MNHEY and CDR2 is SVGEGT. Germline trimming cut 8 bases from V and 4 bases from J; bases unmatched to any gene: 10. The CDR3 spans 15 residues.

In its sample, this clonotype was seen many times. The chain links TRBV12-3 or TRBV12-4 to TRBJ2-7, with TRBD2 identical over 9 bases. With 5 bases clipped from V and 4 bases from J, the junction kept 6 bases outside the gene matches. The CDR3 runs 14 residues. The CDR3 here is CASSRGSGGYEQYF. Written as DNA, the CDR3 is TGTGCCAGCAGTCGAGGTAGCGGGGGATACGAGCAGTACTTC.

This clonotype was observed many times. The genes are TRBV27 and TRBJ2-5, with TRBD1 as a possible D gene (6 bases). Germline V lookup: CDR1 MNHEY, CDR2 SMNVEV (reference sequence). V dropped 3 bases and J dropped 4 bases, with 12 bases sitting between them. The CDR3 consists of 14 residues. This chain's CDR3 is CASSFSPGAETQYF. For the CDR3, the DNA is TGTGCCAGCAGTTTTTCACCAGGGGCAGAGACCCAGTACTTC.

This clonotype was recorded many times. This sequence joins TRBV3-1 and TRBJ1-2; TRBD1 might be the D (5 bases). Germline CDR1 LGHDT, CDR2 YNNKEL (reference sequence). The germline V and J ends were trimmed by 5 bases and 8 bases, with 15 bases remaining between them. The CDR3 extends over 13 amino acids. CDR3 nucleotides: TGTGCCAGCAGCTATCCAGGGAATGGCGGCTACACCTTC. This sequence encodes CASSYPGNGGYTF.

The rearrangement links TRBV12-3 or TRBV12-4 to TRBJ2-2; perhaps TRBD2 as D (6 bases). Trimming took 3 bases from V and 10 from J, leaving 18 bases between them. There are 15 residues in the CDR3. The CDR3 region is CASSLDRGSREELFF. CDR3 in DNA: TGTGCCAGCAGTTTGGACCGGGGGTCGAGGGAGGAGCTGTTTTTT.

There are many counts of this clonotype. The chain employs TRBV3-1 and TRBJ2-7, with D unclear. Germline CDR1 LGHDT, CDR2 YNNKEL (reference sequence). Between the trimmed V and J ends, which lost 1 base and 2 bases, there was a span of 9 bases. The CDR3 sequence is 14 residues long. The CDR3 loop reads CASSQGVQPYEQYF. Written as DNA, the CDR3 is TGTGCCAGCAGCCAAGGCGTACAGCCCTACGAGCAGTACTTC.

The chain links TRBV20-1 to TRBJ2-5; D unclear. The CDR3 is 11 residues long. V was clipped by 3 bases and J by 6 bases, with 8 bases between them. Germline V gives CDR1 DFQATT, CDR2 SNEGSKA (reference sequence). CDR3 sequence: CSARDQQTQYF. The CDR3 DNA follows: TGCAGTGCTAGGGATCAACAGACCCAGTACTTC.

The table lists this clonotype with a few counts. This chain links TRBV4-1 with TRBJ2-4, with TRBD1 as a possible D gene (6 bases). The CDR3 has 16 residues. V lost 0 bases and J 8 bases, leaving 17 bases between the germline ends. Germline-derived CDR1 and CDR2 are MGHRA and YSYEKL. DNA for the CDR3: TGCGCCAGCAGCCAAGAATCCCGGGCCTCAGGGGACATTCAGTACTTC. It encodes CASSQESRASGDIQYF.

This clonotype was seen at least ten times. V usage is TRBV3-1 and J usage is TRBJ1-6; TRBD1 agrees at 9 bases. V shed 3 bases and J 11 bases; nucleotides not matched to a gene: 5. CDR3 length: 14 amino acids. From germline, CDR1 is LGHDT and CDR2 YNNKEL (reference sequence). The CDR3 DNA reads TGTGCCAGCAGCCAGGGACAGGGAACAACACCCCTCCACTTT. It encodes CASSQGQGTTPLHF.

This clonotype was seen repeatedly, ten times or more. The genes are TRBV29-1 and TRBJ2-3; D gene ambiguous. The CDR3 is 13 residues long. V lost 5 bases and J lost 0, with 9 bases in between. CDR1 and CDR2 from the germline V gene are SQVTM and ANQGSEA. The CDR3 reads CSVSRTSTDTQYF. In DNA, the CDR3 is TGCAGCGTTAGTCGTACTAGCACAGATACGCAGTATTTT.

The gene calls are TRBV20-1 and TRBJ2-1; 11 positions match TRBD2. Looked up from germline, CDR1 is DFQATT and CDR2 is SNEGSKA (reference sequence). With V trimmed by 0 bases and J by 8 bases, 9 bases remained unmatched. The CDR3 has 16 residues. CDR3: CSARELLAGDTDEQFF. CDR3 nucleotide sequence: TGCAGTGCTAGAGAGTTACTAGCGGGAGACACAGATGAGCAGTTCTTC.

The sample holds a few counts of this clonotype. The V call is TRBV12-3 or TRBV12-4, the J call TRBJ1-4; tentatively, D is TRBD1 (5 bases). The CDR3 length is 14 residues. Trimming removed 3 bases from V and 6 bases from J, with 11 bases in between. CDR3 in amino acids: CASSFRTWDEKLFF. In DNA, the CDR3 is TGTGCCAGCAGTTTCCGGACATGGGATGAAAAACTGTTTTTT.

CDR3 in DNA: TGTGCCAGCAGCCCACGACAGTTCGGGGACGAGACCCAGTACTTC. It is translated as CASSPRQFGDETQYF. The chain recombines TRBV5-6 with TRBJ2-5; the D gene could be TRBD1 or TRBD2 (5 bases each). V was shortened by 4 bases and J by 5 bases, with 18 bases between the two germline ends. In germline, CDR1 is SGHDT, CDR2 YYEEEE. The CDR3 has 15 residues.

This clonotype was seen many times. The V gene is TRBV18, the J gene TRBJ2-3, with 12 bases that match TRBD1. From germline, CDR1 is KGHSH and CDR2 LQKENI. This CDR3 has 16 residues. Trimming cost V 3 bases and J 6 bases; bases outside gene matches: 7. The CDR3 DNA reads TGTGCCAGCTCACCGACCGGGACAGGGGGCCTGGATACGCAGTATTTT. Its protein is CASSPTGTGGLDTQYF.

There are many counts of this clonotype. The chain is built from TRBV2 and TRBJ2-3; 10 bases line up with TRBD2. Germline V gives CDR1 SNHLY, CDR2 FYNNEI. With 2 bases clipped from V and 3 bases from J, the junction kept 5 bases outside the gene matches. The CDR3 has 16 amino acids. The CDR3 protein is CASSEYASGRTDTQYF. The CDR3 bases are TGTGCCAGCAGTGAATATGCTAGCGGGAGAACAGATACGCAGTATTTT.

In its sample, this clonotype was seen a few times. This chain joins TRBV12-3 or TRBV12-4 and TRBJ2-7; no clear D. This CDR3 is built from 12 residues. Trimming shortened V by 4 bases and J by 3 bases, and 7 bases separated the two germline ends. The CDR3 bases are TGTGCCAGCAGTTCCTGGGACTACGAGCAGTACTTC. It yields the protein CASSSWDYEQYF.

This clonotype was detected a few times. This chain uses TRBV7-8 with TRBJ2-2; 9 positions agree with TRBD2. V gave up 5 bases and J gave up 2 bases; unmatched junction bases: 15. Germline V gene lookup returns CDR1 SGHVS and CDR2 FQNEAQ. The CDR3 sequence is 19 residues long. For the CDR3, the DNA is TGTGCCAGCAGCAATCAGGGGCTAGCGGGGACCCTAAACACCGGGGAGCTGTTTTTT. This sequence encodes CASSNQGLAGTLNTGELFF.